This entry lists 10 T cell receptor beta chains sequenced from one sample in a study of early T cells in non-severe SARS-CoV-2 infection. MiXCR, applied by TCRdb to the 5' RACE reads, yields one record per CDR3 protein. Altogether around 57,000 distinct CDR3 sequences are present, 8% to 10% being singletons, with the ten largest covering about 9.4%. Sequences were obtained from whole blood. The receptors originated from an adult who was a healthcare worker with PCR-confirmed SARS-CoV-2 infection or an uninfected control (not recorded which).

This clonotype was recorded at least ten times. CDR3 sequence: CSARGVATPEKLFF. CDR3 coding DNA: TGCAGTGCTAGAGGGGTTGCGACACCGGAAAAACTGTTTTTT. V gene TRBV20-1 combines with J gene TRBJ1-4; D remains unclear. Germline CDR1 reads DFQATT; CDR2 reads SNEGSKA (reference sequence). The CDR3 has 14 amino acids. The germline V and J ends were trimmed by 1 base and 8 bases, with 14 bases remaining between them.

In its sample, this clonotype was seen a few times. V is TRBV6-5 and J is TRBJ2-1; D unresolved. CDR3 size: 12 residues. From germline, CDR1 is MNHEY and CDR2 SVGAGI. The germline V and J ends were trimmed by 7 bases and 9 bases, with 13 bases remaining between them. This CDR3 reads CASTPPRGEQFF. The CDR3, as DNA: TGTGCCAGCACCCCCCCCCGTGGTGAGCAGTTCTTC.

This clonotype has more than one count but fewer than ten. V is TRBV12-3 or TRBV12-4 and J is TRBJ2-3; no clear D gene. This CDR3 contains 12 residues. V gave up 2 bases and J gave up 4 bases, with 4 bases separating them. The CDR3 DNA sequence: TGTGCCAGCAGTTTACCCCCAGATACGCAGTATTTT. Translating gives CASSLPPDTQYF.

This clonotype was found a few times. The rearrangement links TRBV7-2 to TRBJ1-5, with D perhaps matching TRBD1 (5 bases). This CDR3 contains 15 residues. CDR1 is SGHTA, CDR2 FQGNSA, per germline. V was shortened by 2 bases and J by 7 bases, with 15 bases between the two germline ends. CDR3 sequence reads: CASSLQVGQYQPQHF. The CDR3 DNA sequence: TGTGCCAGCAGCTTACAGGTCGGACAATACCAGCCCCAGCATTTT.

This clonotype has more than one count but fewer than ten. The rearrangement joins TRBV5-4 to TRBJ1-1, with D uncertain. V was pared by 1 base and J by 0 bases, with 13 bases between. From germline, CDR1 is SGHNT and CDR2 YYREEE (reference sequence). This CDR3 comprises 16 residues. CDR3 loop: CASSLLGGGLNTEAFF. The CDR3 region has the DNA TGTGCCAGCAGCTTGTTGGGCGGAGGATTGAACACTGAAGCTTTCTTT.

This clonotype has only a few counts. The CDR3 DNA is TGTGCCAGCAGCCCCGAAAGAACTAATTCACCCCTCCACTTT. It translates to CASSPERTNSPLHF. This chain uses TRBV5-4 with TRBJ1-6, with unresolved D. Trimming removed 4 bases at V and 6 bases at J, with 11 bases between. The CDR3 extends over 14 amino acids. Per the germline V gene, CDR1 is SGHNT and CDR2 is YYREEE (reference sequence).

Only a few counts were recorded for this clonotype. V and J are TRBV7-2 and TRBJ2-1, with TRBD2 matching over 12 bases. This CDR3 has 16 amino acids. V shed 1 base, J shed 10 bases, and the junction held 8 bases outside the gene matches. The germline gives CDR1 SGHTA, CDR2 FQGNSA. CDR3 region: CASSLEASGRAGEQFF. CDR3 sequence (DNA): TGTGCCAGCAGCTTAGAAGCTAGCGGGAGGGCGGGCGAGCAGTTCTTC.

In this sample, this clonotype turned up a few times. The junction does not match germline at one end; this may be a read error. The chain recombines TRBV7-3 with TRBJ1-2; TRBD1 agrees at 7 bases. CDR1 SGHTA and CDR2 FQGTGA come from the germline V gene. This CDR3 is 12 amino acids long. CDR3 in DNA: TGTGCCAGCAGCTTACAGGGACAGCCCAGCTCCTTC. This encodes CASSLQGQPSSF.

This clonotype was counted ten times or more. V usage is TRBV20-1 and J usage is TRBJ1-1, with D perhaps TRBD1 (6 bases). The CDR3 loop spans 14 amino acids. Trimming shortened V by 7 bases and J by 2 bases, and 17 bases separated the two germline ends. The germline V gene has CDR1 DFQATT and CDR2 SNEGSKA (reference sequence). The CDR3 is CSVQGKRGNTEAFF. The CDR3 bases are TGCAGTGTTCAGGGGAAGAGGGGCAACACTGAAGCTTTCTTT.

This clonotype came up many times. The chain uses TRBV7-3 and TRBJ1-2; 9 nucleotides line up with TRBD1. This CDR3 region has 15 residues. The germline V gene encodes CDR1 SGHTA and CDR2 FQGTGA. Germline trimming cut 5 bases from V and 2 bases from J; bases unmatched to any gene: 6. The CDR3 here is CASSAGGQGNYGYTF. The DNA for the CDR3 is TGTGCCAGCAGCGCTGGAGGACAGGGGAACTATGGCTACACCTTC. The whole variable domain, remainder taken from reference TRBV7-3 and TRBJ1-2, is GAGVSQTPSNKVTEKGKYVELRCDPISGHTALYWYRQSLGQGPEFLIYFQGTGAADDSGLPNDRFFAVRPEGSVSTLKIQRTERGDSAVYLCASSAGGQGNYGYTFGSGTRLTVV.